What follows describes a single T cell receptor beta chain. The antigen remains unidentified. These data belong to a study of cytomegalovirus exposure and HLA in healthy donors. Findings and caveats of the study: High specificity and sensitivity for cytomegalovirus status were reported for the classifier. Rare TCR sequences dominated, though some public TCRs recurred in many donors. Analysis was carried out at a later point, and it linked a missense DCLRE1C variant to TCR beta V- and J-gene trimming.

J gave up 10 bases and V 3 bases, and 17 bases lay outside the gene matches. Germline V CDR1 and CDR2: PRHDT, FYEKMQ (reference sequence). This CDR3 contains 16 residues. Use of 60 Vbeta and 13 Jbeta primers characterized the PCR. Assay: immunoSEQ multiplex PCR; the TCRdb copy retains only in-frame clones and omits some. The sample holds approximately 130,000 clones. V gene TRBV13 combines with J gene TRBJ1-1; TRBD1 matches 7 bases. The specimen was PBMCs. The sequence came from a woman in her fifties or sixties in good health and CMV-seronegative. The CDR3 here is CASSLYPAGGQSRAFF. The CDR3 DNA reads as TGTGCCAGCAGCTTGTACCCAGCAGGGGGACAAAGTCGAGCTTTCTTT.